This T cell receptor (beta chain) was obtained from a study of OX40 agonist ivuxolimab in advanced cancers. This clone was picked up a small number of times. Antigen: not known. Notes on the study in general: Circulating CD4+ and CD8+ T cells showed clonal expansion by week 6 at 0.1 to 3.0 mg/kg.

Per germline, CDR1 SNHLY and CDR2 FYNNEI. CDR3 length: 13 residues. With V trimmed by 6 bases and J by 6 bases, 8 bases remained unmatched. Using immunoSEQ multiplex PCR, the repertoire was profiled, and TCRdb retains in-frame clones only, with some absent. The table includes about 58,000 clones, approximately 78% detected once. The chain uses TRBV2 and TRBJ2-7, with TRBD2 matching 7 bases. The sequenced sample was CD4+ or CD8+ T cells sorted from blood, obtained in a trial of the OX40 agonist ivuxolimab. The sequence derives from an adult with an advanced solid tumor such as melanoma, head and neck, liver or kidney cancer. CDR3 nucleotide sequence: TGTGCCAGCAGCGGGGGGACGGGAGGCGAGCAGTACTTC. The encoded protein is CASSGGTGGEQYF.